This T cell receptor beta chain was found in a study of T-cell reconstitution after alpha-beta-depleted transplantation in children. Library preparation (for TCRbeta) was performed with unique molecular identifiers. Each CDR3 protein is one row after TCRdb ran MiXCR on the PCR reads. The data show about 540,000 distinct CDR3 sequences, approximately 16% seen once. Germline V lookup: CDR1 DFQATT, CDR2 SNEGSKA (reference sequence). The V segment lost 0 bases and the J segment 2 bases; nucleotides outside the gene matches: 8. CDR3 length: 18 residues. Sequenced material: PBMCs from the stem cell graft donor, taken from the stem cell graft. The source of this sequence is a human donor who donated a stem cell graft to a child with acute lymphoblastic leukemia. V gene TRBV20-1 combines with J gene TRBJ2-1; 12 bases are shared with TRBD2. Written as DNA, the CDR3 is TGCAGTGCTAGAGATCTAAAGGGACTAGCGGGCCCCTACAATGAGCAGTTCTTC. Protein: CSARDLKGLAGPYNEQFF.